A single T cell receptor beta chain is shown here with its context. Its cognate antigen is unknown. The investigators reverse transcribed all of the isolated RNA, so they sequenced expressed TCRB transcripts. Method: immunoSEQ multiplex PCR; TCRdb's copy keeps in-frame clones and lacks some. The profile covers about 740,000 clones, with 10% to 15% appearing a single time and approximately 0.02% taken by the ten largest. V dropped 6 bases and J dropped 2 bases, with 5 bases sitting between them. Per germline, CDR1 MNHEY and CDR2 SVGAGI. The CDR3 loop spans 12 amino acids. This specimen belongs to a study of beta chain features in type 1 diabetes. Study summary: Patient and healthy donor groups were alike in age, gender and cell yields. Study-level points and caveats: Small HLA sub-analyses could not settle whether HLA shapes TCRB rearrangement. Among patients with Type 1 diabetes, TCRB CDR3s were moderately but significantly shorter in every one of the four CD4+ subsets.

The chain carries TRBV6-5 and TRBJ1-5; D unresolved. The sample consisted of naive CD4+ T cells from blood. This sequence originates from a man between 18 and 29 years old with type 1 diabetes. CDR3 sequence reads: CASRTRNQPQHF. In nucleotides, the CDR3 is TGTGCCAGCAGGACACGCAATCAGCCCCAGCATTTT.